The 2 T cell receptor beta chains below come from one sample, sequenced in a study of monozygotic twins with inflammatory bowel disease. TCRdb reworked the 5' RACE reads into one entry per CDR3 protein, no DNA. The sample totals around 380,000 distinct CDR3 sequences. The sequenced material came from blood. The receptors derive from a human donor with ulcerative colitis or Crohn's disease, or a healthy co-twin of an affected twin (not recorded which).

The V and J genes are TRBV5-5 and TRBJ1-2; TCRdb names TRBD1, which stays unverified in the absence of DNA. Germline CDR1 reads SGHKS; CDR2 reads YYEKEE (reference sequence). The CDR3 is made up of 13 amino acids. The CDR3 here is CASSNYYRDGYTF.

CDR3: CASSLNAPAGASDTQYF. J is TRBJ2-3 and V is TRBV27; absent DNA, TCRdb's TRBD1 call cannot be checked. The CDR3 spans 17 residues. Germline V CDR1 and CDR2: MNHEY, SMNVEV (reference sequence).